The 19 T cell receptor beta chains below come from one sample, sequenced in a study of T cells in Graves' hyperthyroidism and ophthalmopathy (dated 2019 in TCRdb). The protocol used for the library was multiplex PCR. The listed sequencing device is Illumina HiSeq 2000. TCR beta CDR3 regions were amplified from RNA transcripts. For the first round of RT-PCR on the TCR CDR3, the HTBI primer set was used together with the Qiagen OneStep RT-PCR kit. TCRdb reprocessed the public reads (quality trimming at Q25 with fastp, clone calling with MiXCR) and kept in-frame beta chains. Each entry merges the rows of one CDR3 protein and shows their most common DNA and genes. The sample table records some 490,000 distinct CDR3 sequences; around a fifth of these occur just once. The ten largest clones take up less than 65% of the sample. The sample consisted of blood. The receptors shown here come from a woman between 65 and 79 years old with Graves' ophthalmopathy.

This clonotype was detected only a few times. The chain is built from TRBV3-1 and TRBJ1-2, with unresolved D. Germline CDR1 and CDR2: LGHDT and YNNKEL (reference sequence). The CDR3 covers 13 residues. With 7 bases removed from V and 5 bases from J, the gap between germline ends came to 14 bases. This CDR3 is CASIDKAGYGYTF. The CDR3 DNA follows: TGTGCCAGCATCGATAAAGCGGGGTATGGCTACACCTTC. Based on the CDR3 plus reference TRBV3-1 and TRBJ1-2, the full variable domain is DTAVSQTPKYLVTQMGNDKSIKCEQNLGHDTMYWYKQDSKKFLKIMFSYNNKELIINETVPNRFSPKSPDKAHLNLHINSLELGDSAVYFCASIDKAGYGYTFGSGTRLTVV.

The J gene is TRBJ1-1, the V gene TRBV19; D is ambiguous. This CDR3 spans 14 amino acids. The V end was cut by 7 bases, the J end by 3 bases, with 15 bases between. CDR1 is LNHDA, CDR2 SQIVND, per germline (reference sequence). CDR3 DNA sequence: TGTGCCAGTACCCGGGGAGACGGGGACACTGAAGCTTTCTTT. It yields the protein CASTRGDGDTEAFF. Full variable domain (missing parts from reference TRBV19 and TRBJ1-1): DGGITQSPKYLFRKEGQNVTLSCEQNLNHDAMYWYRQDPGQGLRLIYYSQIVNDFQKGDIAEGYSVSREKKESFPLTVTSAQKNPTAFYLCASTRGDGDTEAFFGQGTRLTVV.

The rearrangement joins TRBV5-5 to TRBJ2-7, with 8 bases that match TRBD2. Trimming at V came to 3 bases and at J to 2 bases, leaving 7 bases not matched to a gene. Germline lookup yields CDR1 SGHKS and CDR2 YYEKEE (reference sequence). The length of the CDR3 is 15 residues. The CDR3 bases are TGTGCCAGCAGCTCTGACTTAGCGGGAACCTACGAGCAGTACTTC. It is translated as CASSSDLAGTYEQYF.

This clonotype was counted between two and nine times. The rearrangement uses TRBV12-3 or TRBV12-4 and TRBJ1-1; D is unresolved. With 2 bases removed from V and 3 bases from J, the gap between germline ends came to 13 bases. This CDR3 spans 15 amino acids. CDR3 residues: CASSLQTLHHTEAFF. The CDR3 coding sequence is TGTGCCAGCAGTTTACAAACACTTCATCACACTGAAGCTTTCTTT.

V usage is TRBV6-1 and J usage is TRBJ2-3, with D maybe TRBD1 (7 bases). Per the germline V gene, CDR1 is MNHNS and CDR2 is SASEGT. The V end was cut by 10 bases, the J end by 0 bases, with 11 bases between. CDR3 length: 13 residues. CDR3 in amino acids: CAIPGGSTDTQYF. The CDR3 nucleotides are TGTGCCATCCCAGGGGGGAGCACAGATACGCAGTATTTT.

This clonotype was counted ten times or more. The chain carries TRBV7-9 and TRBJ2-2; 9 positions match TRBD1. The CDR3 contains 17 residues. Losses at the gene ends were 5 bases for V and 1 base for J; bases not matched to a gene: 8. Germline V gene sequence: CDR1 SEHNR, CDR2 FQNEAQ (reference sequence). The CDR3 spells CASSRAQGAMNTGELFF. The CDR3 coding sequence is TGTGCCAGCAGCCGGGCACAGGGGGCGATGAACACCGGGGAGCTGTTTTTT.

The chain recombines TRBV6-1 with TRBJ1-5; D is unresolved. CDR3 length: 16 amino acids. Germline loops: CDR1 MNHNS, CDR2 SASEGT. The V and J ends lost 9 bases and 0 bases respectively, with 18 bases between them. The CDR3 reads CASVSRVGYSNQPQHF. CDR3 in DNA: TGTGCCAGTGTTAGCCGGGTAGGTTATAGCAATCAGCCCCAGCATTTT.

The rearrangement uses TRBV19 and TRBJ2-2; TRBD1 aligns across 9 bases. This CDR3 has 15 residues. Germline V lookup: CDR1 LNHDA, CDR2 SQIVND (reference sequence). V trimming: 2 bases; J trimming: 5 bases; junction bases outside the gene matches: 3. The CDR3 DNA follows: TGTGCCAGTAGTATAAAGGGACAGGGAACCGGGGAGCTGTTTTTT. Its protein is CASSIKGQGTGELFF. Using reference TRBV19 and TRBJ2-2 for the parts outside the CDR3, the full variable domain is DGGITQSPKYLFRKEGQNVTLSCEQNLNHDAMYWYRQDPGQGLRLIYYSQIVNDFQKGDIAEGYSVSREKKESFPLTVTSAQKNPTAFYLCASSIKGQGTGELFFGEGSRLTVL.

In its sample, this clonotype was seen many times. The chain employs TRBV5-1 and TRBJ2-1, with TRBD1 matching over 10 bases. The V and J ends lost 5 bases and 5 bases, in that order; junction bases with no gene match: 4. This CDR3 has 14 residues. Germline values: CDR1 SGHRS, CDR2 YFSETQ. In DNA form, the CDR3 reads TGCGCCAGCAGTCGGGACAGGGGAAACAATGAGCAGTTCTTC. The encoded protein is CASSRDRGNNEQFF.

This clonotype was seen more than once but under ten times. The chain couples TRBV12-3 or TRBV12-4 to TRBJ2-1, with a possible D match to TRBD2 (5 bases). The CDR3 contains 12 residues. Trimming took off 8 bases at V and 7 bases at J, with 12 bases between the two ends. The CDR3 nucleotides are TGTGCCAGCGAGGGCCCGACTAATGAGCAGTTCTTC. This gives the protein CASEGPTNEQFF.

CDR3: CASKGSNEQFF. The CDR3 bases are TGCGCCAGCAAGGGGTCCAATGAGCAGTTCTTC. This chain connects TRBV5-1 to TRBJ2-1, with D maybe TRBD1 (5 bases). The CDR3 extends over 11 amino acids. From germline, CDR1 is SGHRS and CDR2 YFSETQ. V lost 6 bases, J lost 6 bases, and 7 bases lay in between.

This clonotype was found a few times. The V call is TRBV5-1, the J call TRBJ2-3; the D gene is possibly TRBD1 (7 bases). V was shortened by 4 bases and J by 7 bases, with 13 bases between the two germline ends. The CDR3 spans 13 residues. CDR1 and CDR2 from the germline V gene are SGHRS and YFSETQ. The CDR3 here is CASSQGGTNTQYF. For the CDR3, the DNA is TGCGCCAGCAGCCAGGGGGGTACAAATACGCAGTATTTT.

This clonotype was seen more than once but under ten times. V and J are TRBV7-3 and TRBJ2-2; D gene ambiguous. Trimming left V 5 bases short and J 4 bases short, with 8 bases between. Per germline, CDR1 SGHTA and CDR2 FQGTGA. The CDR3 length is 13 residues. The CDR3 DNA reads TGTGCCAGCAGCCCAACGACCACCGGGGAGCTGTTTTTT. Residues: CASSPTTTGELFF.

This clonotype was seen at least ten times. The rearrangement uses TRBV3-1 and TRBJ2-1, with D possibly being TRBD2 (5 bases). CDR3 size: 14 residues. Trimming pared 2 bases from V and 6 bases from J, leaving 11 bases between. Germline V gene data show CDR1 as LGHDT and CDR2 as YNNKEL (reference sequence). The DNA of the CDR3 is TGTGCCAGCAGCCAATGGGCGGGCTTCAATGAGCAGTTCTTC. Translating gives CASSQWAGFNEQFF.

The rearrangement joins TRBV6-1 to TRBJ2-7; the match to TRBD2 covers 7 bases. The CDR3 spans 13 residues. Trimming at V came to 7 bases and at J to 0 bases, leaving 3 bases not matched to a gene. Germline V lookup: CDR1 MNHNS, CDR2 SASEGT. The CDR3 loop is CASTLANSYEQYF. CDR3 DNA: TGTGCCAGCACACTAGCGAACTCCTACGAGCAGTACTTC.

This clonotype was picked up a small number of times. The rearrangement joins TRBV7-2 to TRBJ1-6; TRBD1 aligns across 8 bases. This CDR3 comprises 15 residues. J lost 8 bases, V lost 5 bases, and 8 bases had no gene match. Germline V gene sequence: CDR1 SGHTA, CDR2 FQGNSA. The CDR3 DNA reads TGTGCCAGCAGCCTTAGGGACAGGCTTCATTCACCCCTCCACTTT. It is translated as CASSLRDRLHSPLHF.

The chain recombines TRBV7-6 with TRBJ2-3; TRBD2 matches 9 bases. The CDR3 consists of 17 residues. V shed 4 bases, J shed 0 bases, and the junction held 8 bases outside the gene matches. Germline-derived CDR1 and CDR2 are SGHVS and FNYEAQ. The CDR3 coding sequence is TGTGCCAGCAGCTCATACCTAGCGGGGTCTAGCACAGATACGCAGTATTTT. As protein: CASSSYLAGSSTDTQYF.

The chain joins TRBV5-5 to TRBJ2-1, with 7 bases that match TRBD1. V gave up 3 bases and J gave up 0 bases; unmatched junction bases: 6. Germline V CDR1 and CDR2: SGHKS, YYEKEE (reference sequence). The CDR3 is 16 residues long. The CDR3 spells CASSSTGVDSYNEQFF. CDR3 coding DNA: TGTGCCAGCAGCTCTACAGGGGTCGACTCCTACAATGAGCAGTTCTTC.

This clonotype has a count of ten or more. This sequence joins TRBV30 and TRBJ2-3, with D hard to call. Deletions cut 2 bases from V and 5 bases from J, with 5 bases between. Per the germline V gene, CDR1 is GTSNPN and CDR2 is SVGIG (reference sequence). There are 11 residues in the CDR3. The CDR3 bases are TGTGCCTGGAGTAGTAGAGATACGCAGTATTTT. It codes for CAWSSRDTQYF.